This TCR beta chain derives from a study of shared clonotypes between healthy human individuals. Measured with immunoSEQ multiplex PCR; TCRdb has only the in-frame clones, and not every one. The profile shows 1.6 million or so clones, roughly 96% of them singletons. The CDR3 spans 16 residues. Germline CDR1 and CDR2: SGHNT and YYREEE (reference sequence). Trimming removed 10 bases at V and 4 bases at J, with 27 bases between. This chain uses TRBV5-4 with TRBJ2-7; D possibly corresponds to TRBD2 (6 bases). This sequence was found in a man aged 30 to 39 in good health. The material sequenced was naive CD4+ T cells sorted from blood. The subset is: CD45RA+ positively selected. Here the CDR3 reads CAQQPLDAGTGYEQYF. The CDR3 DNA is TGTGCCCAACAACCTCTAGACGCCGGGACTGGATACGAGCAGTACTTC.